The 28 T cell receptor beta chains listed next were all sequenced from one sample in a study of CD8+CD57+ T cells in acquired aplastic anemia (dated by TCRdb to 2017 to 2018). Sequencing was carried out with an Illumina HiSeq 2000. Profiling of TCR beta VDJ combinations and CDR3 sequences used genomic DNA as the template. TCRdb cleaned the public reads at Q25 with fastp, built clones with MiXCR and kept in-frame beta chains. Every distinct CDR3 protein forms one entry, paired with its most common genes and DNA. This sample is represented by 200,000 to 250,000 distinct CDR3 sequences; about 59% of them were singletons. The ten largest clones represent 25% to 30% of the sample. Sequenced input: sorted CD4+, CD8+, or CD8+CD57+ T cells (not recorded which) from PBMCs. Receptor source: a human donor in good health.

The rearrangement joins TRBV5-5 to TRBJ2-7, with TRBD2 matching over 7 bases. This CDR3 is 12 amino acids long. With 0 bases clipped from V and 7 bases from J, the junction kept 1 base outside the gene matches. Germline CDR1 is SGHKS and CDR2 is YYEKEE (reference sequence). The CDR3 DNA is TGTGCCAGCAGCTTGGAAGCGGGAGAGCAGTACTTC. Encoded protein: CASSLEAGEQYF.

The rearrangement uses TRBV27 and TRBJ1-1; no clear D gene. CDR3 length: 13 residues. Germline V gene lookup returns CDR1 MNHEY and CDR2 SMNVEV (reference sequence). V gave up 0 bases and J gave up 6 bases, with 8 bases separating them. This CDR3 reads CASSLSRVAEAFF. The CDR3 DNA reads TGTGCCAGCAGTTTATCTCGAGTCGCTGAAGCTTTCTTT.

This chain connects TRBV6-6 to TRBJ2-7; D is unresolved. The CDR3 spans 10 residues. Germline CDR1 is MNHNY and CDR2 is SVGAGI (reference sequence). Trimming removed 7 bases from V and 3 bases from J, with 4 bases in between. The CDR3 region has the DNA TGTGCCAGCACCGGCTACGAGCAGTACTTC. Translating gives CASTGYEQYF.

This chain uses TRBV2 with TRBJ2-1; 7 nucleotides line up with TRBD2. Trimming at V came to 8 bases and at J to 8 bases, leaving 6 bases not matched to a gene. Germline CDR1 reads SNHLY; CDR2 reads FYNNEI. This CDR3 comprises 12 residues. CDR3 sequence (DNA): TGTGCCAGCTCGAGGGAGGGCTATGAGCAGTTCTTC. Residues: CASSREGYEQFF.

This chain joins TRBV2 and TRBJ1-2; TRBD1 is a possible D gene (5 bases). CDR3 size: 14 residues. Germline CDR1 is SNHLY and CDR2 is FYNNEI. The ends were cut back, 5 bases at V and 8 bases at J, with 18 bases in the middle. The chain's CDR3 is CASSPDILLHGYTF. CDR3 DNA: TGTGCCAGCAGTCCGGACATCCTGCTCCACGGCTACACCTTC. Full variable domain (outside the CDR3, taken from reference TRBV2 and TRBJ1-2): EPEVTQTPSHQVTQMGQEVILRCVPISNHLYFYWYRQILGQKVEFLVSFYNNEISEKSEIFDDQFSVERPDGSNFTLKIRSTKLEDSAMYFCASSPDILLHGYTFGSGTRLTVV.

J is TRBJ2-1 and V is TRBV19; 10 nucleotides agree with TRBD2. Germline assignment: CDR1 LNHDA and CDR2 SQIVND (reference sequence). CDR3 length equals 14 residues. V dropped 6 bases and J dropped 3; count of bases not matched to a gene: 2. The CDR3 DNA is TGTGCCAGTAGGCGGACTAGCGGCTACAATGAGCAGTTCTTC. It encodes CASRRTSGYNEQFF.

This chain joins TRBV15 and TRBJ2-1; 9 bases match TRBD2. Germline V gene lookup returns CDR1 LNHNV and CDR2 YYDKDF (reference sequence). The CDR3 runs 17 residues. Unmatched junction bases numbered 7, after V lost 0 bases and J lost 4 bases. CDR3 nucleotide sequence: TGTGCCACCAGCAGAGATCTAGCAGCGGGGGGTTACAATGAGCAGTTCTTC. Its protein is CATSRDLAAGGYNEQFF.

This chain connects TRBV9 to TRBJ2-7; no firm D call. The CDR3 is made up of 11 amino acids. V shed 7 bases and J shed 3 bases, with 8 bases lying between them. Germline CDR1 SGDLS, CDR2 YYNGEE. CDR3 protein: CASEADYEQYF. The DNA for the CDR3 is TGTGCCAGCGAGGCAGACTACGAGCAGTACTTC.

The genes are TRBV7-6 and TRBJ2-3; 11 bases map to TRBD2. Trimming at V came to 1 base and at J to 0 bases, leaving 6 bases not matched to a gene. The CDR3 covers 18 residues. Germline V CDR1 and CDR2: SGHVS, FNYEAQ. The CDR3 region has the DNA TGTGCCAGCAGCTTAGGACCGGGACTAGCGGAGAGCACAGATACGCAGTATTTT. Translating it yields CASSLGPGLAESTDTQYF.

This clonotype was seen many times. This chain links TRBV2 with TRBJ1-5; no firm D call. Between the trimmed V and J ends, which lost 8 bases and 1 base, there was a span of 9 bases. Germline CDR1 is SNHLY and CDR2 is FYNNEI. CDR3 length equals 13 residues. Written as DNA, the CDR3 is TGTGCCAGCGGACTTTGGAGCAATCAGCCCCAGCATTTT. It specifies CASGLWSNQPQHF.

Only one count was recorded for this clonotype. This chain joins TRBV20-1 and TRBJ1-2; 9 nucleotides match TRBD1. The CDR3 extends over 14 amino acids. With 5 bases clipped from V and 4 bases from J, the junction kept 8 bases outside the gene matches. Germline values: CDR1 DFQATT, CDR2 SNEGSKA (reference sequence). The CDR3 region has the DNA TGCAGTGCTCGAAGGGGACAGGGCTTCTATGGCTACACCTTC. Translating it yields CSARRGQGFYGYTF.

The chain's CDR3 is CASSIQGGNQPQHF. The CDR3 nucleotides read TGTGCCAGTAGTATCCAAGGAGGCAATCAGCCCCAGCATTTT. J is TRBJ1-5 and V is TRBV19; D unresolved. The length of the CDR3 is 14 residues. Trimming stripped 3 bases from V and 2 bases from J, with 8 bases between. Germline V CDR1 and CDR2: LNHDA, SQIVND (reference sequence).

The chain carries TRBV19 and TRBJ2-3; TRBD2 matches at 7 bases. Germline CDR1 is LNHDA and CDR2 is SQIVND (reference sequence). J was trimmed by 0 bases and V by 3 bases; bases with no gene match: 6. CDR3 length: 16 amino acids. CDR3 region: CASSMRAGVSTDTQYF. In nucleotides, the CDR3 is TGTGCCAGTAGTATGAGGGCGGGGGTGAGCACAGATACGCAGTATTTT.

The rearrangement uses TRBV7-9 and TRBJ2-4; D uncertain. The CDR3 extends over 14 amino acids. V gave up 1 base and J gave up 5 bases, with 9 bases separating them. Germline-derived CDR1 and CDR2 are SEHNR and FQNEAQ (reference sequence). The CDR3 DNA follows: TGTGCCAGCAGCTTAGTGGAGTGGGAAAACATTCAGTACTTC. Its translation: CASSLVEWENIQYF.

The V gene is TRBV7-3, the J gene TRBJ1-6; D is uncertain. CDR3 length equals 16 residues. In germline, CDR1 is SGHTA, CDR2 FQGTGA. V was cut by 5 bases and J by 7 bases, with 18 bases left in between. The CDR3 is CASSIVAQVENSPLHF. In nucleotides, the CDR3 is TGTGCCAGCAGCATCGTAGCCCAGGTTGAGAATTCACCCCTCCACTTT. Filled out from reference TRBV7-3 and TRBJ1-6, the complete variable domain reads GAGVSQTPSNKVTEKGKYVELRCDPISGHTALYWYRQSLGQGPEFLIYFQGTGAADDSGLPNDRFFAVRPEGSVSTLKIQRTERGDSAVYLCASSIVAQVENSPLHFGNGTRLTVT.

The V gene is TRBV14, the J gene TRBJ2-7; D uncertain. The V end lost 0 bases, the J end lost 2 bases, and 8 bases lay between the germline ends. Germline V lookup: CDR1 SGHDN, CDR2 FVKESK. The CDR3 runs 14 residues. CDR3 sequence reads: CASSQDPGPYEQYF. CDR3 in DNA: TGTGCCAGCAGCCAAGATCCGGGCCCCTACGAGCAGTACTTC.

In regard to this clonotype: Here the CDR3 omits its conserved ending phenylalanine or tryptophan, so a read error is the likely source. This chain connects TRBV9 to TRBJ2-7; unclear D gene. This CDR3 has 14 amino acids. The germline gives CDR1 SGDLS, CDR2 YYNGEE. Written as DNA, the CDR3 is TGTGCCAGCAGTGTAGACCCAGGCTCCTACGAGCAGTACCTC. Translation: CASSVDPGSYEQYL.

The CDR3 spells CASSTRLDTLF. CDR3 DNA: TGTGCCAGCAGTACCCGTCTGGATACCCTCTTC. The chain joins TRBV21-1 to TRBJ2-7. TRBV21-1 is an annotated pseudogene. There are 11 residues in the CDR3.

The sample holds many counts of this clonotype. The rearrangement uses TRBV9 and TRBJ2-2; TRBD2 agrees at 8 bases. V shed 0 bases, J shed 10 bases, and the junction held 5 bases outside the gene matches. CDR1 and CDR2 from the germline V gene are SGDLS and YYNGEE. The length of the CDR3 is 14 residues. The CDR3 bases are TGTGCCAGCAGCGTAGTCGGGGGGGGTATGGAGCTGTTTTTT. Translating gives CASSVVGGGMELFF.

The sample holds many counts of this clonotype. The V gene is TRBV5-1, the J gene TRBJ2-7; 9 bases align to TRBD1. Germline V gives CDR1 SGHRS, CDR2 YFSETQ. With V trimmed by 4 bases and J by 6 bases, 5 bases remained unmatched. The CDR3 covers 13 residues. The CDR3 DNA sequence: TGCGCCAGCAGCATTGGACAGGGGCCCGAGCAGTACTTC. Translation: CASSIGQGPEQYF.

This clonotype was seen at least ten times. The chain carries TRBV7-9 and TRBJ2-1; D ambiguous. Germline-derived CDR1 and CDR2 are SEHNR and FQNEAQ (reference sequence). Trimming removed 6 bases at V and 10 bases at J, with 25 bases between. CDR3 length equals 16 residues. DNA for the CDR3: TGTGCCAGCAGAGGTACCGTTGATAGCTCGTTTTCGGAGCAGTTCTTC. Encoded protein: CASRGTVDSSFSEQFF.

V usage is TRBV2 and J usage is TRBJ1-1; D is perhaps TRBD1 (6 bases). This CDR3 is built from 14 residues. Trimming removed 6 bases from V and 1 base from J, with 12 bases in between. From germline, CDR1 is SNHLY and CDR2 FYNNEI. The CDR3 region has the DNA TGTGCCAGCAGAAAACAGGGTACGAACACTGAAGCTTTCTTT. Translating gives CASRKQGTNTEAFF.

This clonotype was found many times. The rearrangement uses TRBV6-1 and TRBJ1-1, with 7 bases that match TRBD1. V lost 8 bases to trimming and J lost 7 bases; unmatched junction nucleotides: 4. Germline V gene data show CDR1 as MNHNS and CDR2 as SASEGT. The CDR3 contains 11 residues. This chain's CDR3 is CASGQVLEAFF. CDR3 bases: TGTGCCAGCGGACAGGTGCTTGAAGCTTTCTTT.

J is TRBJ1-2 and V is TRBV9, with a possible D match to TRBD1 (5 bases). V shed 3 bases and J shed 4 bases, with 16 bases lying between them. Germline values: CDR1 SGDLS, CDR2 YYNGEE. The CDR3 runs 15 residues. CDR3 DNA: TGTGCCAGCAGCGCGAACCGGGACGGAGCCTATGGCTACACCTTC. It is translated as CASSANRDGAYGYTF.

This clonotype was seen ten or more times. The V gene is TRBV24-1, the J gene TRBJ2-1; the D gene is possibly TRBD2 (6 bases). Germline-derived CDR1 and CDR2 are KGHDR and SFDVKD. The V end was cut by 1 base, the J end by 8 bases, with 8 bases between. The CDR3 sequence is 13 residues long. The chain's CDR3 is CATSDFAGYEQFF. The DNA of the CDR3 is TGTGCCACCAGTGATTTCGCGGGATATGAGCAGTTCTTC.

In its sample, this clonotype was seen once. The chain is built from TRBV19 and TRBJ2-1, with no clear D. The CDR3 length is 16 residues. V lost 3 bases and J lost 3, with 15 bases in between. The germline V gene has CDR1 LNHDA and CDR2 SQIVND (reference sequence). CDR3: CASSMSSNGYYNEQFF. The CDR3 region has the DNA TGTGCCAGTAGTATGAGCAGCAATGGGTACTACAATGAGCAGTTCTTC. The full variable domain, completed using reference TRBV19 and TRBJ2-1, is DGGITQSPKYLFRKEGQNVTLSCEQNLNHDAMYWYRQDPGQGLRLIYYSQIVNDFQKGDIAEGYSVSREKKESFPLTVTSAQKNPTAFYLCASSMSSNGYYNEQFFGPGTRLTVL.

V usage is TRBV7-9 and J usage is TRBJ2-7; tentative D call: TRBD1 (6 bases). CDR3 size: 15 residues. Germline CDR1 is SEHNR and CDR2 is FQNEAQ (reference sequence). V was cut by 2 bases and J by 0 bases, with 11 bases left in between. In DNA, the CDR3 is TGTGCCAGCAGCTTACCAGGGGCAAGCTCCTACGAGCAGTACTTC. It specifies CASSLPGASSYEQYF. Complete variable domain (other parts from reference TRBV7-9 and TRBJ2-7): DTGVSQNPRHKITKRGQNVTFRCDPISEHNRLYWYRQTLGQGPEFLTYFQNEAQLEKSRLLSDRFSAERPKGSFSTLEIQRTEQGDSAMYLCASSLPGASSYEQYFGPGTRLTVT.

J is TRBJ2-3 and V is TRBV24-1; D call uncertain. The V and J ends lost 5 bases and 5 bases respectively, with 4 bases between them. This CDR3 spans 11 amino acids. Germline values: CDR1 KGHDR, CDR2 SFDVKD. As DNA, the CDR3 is TGTGCCACCAGTGCTCTAGATACGCAGTATTTT. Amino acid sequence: CATSALDTQYF.